Following are 22 T cell receptor beta chains from one sample sequenced in a study of blood T cells in healthy people across ages. A second PCR of 7 to 11 cycles used a sample-barcoded 5' primer and a J-beta primer mix. From the 5' RACE reads, TCRdb called clonotypes with MiXCR, one entry per CDR3 protein. Among approximately 810,000 distinct CDR3 sequences listed, about 28% were seen once. Sequencing input: blood. The source of these receptors is an elderly woman in good health.

J is TRBJ2-3 and V is TRBV20-1, with 7 bases aligning to TRBD1. Germline values: CDR1 DFQATT, CDR2 SNEGSKA (reference sequence). The ends lost 0 bases at V and 4 bases at J; junction bases unmatched: 10. There are 16 residues in the CDR3. The CDR3 nucleotides read TGCAGTGCTAGAGATGTTTTCAGGGGGTTCGCAGATACGCAGTATTTT. Translating it yields CSARDVFRGFADTQYF.

This clonotype was observed at least ten times. The V gene is TRBV24-1, the J gene TRBJ2-5; 10 nucleotides align to TRBD1. The V gene's germline CDR1 is KGHDR and CDR2 SFDVKD. The CDR3 extends over 14 amino acids. Trimming removed 9 bases from V and 5 bases from J; junction bases left unmatched: 8. The CDR3 DNA reads as TGTGCCACCTCCGGGACAGGGGTTTCGGAGACCCAGTACTTC. Translating it yields CATSGTGVSETQYF.

The rearrangement uses TRBV5-1 and TRBJ2-5; no clear D gene. The CDR3 is 15 residues long. V lost 0 bases and J 11 bases, leaving 20 bases between the germline ends. Germline-derived CDR1 and CDR2 are SGHRS and YFSETQ. In nucleotides, the CDR3 is TGCGCCAGCAGCTTGGCCGCGGTTAGTTACAATGAGCAGTACTTC. Its protein product is CASSLAAVSYNEQYF. The full variable domain, its missing parts supplied by reference TRBV5-1 and TRBJ2-5, is KAGVTQTPRYLIKTRGQQVTLSCSPISGHRSVSWYQQTPGQGLQFLFEYFSETQRNKGNFPGRFSGRQFSNSRSEMNVSTLELGDSALYLCASSLAAVSYNEQYFGPGTRLLVL.

V gene TRBV20-1 combines with J gene TRBJ1-6; possible D gene TRBD1, 6 bases. Germline V gene data show CDR1 as DFQATT and CDR2 as SNEGSKA (reference sequence). V dropped 7 bases and J dropped 6 bases, with 10 bases sitting between them. The CDR3 extends over 12 amino acids. The CDR3 DNA reads as TGCAGTGGTGAAGGGGGTAATTCACCCCTCCACTTT. As protein: CSGEGGNSPLHF.

This clonotype was observed at least ten times. This chain connects TRBV20-1 to TRBJ2-1; TRBD1 agrees at 9 bases. With 5 bases clipped from V and 7 bases from J, the junction kept 9 bases outside the gene matches. The CDR3 runs to 14 residues. Looked up from germline, CDR1 is DFQATT and CDR2 is SNEGSKA (reference sequence). The CDR3 DNA reads TGCAGTGCTGCTCGGACAGGGGCGTATAATGAGCAGTTCTTC. Amino acid sequence: CSAARTGAYNEQFF.

Many counts were recorded for this clonotype. This chain connects TRBV7-2 to TRBJ2-5, with D perhaps TRBD2 (6 bases). The CDR3 covers 14 residues. V lost 6 bases, J lost 5 bases, and 16 bases lay in between. The germline CDR1 and CDR2 sequences are SGHTA and FQGNSA. In nucleotides, the CDR3 is TGTGCCAGCAGACTGCGGGAATTAGGCGAGACCCAGTACTTC. Residues: CASRLRELGETQYF.

The table lists this clonotype with a few counts. The genes are TRBV7-9 and TRBJ1-5; the match to TRBD1 covers 7 bases. The CDR3 has 14 residues. The germline CDR1 and CDR2 sequences are SEHNR and FQNEAQ (reference sequence). V lost 4 bases, J lost 4 bases, and 4 bases stayed unmatched. CDR3 nucleotides: TGTGCCAGCAGCTCGGGACAGCGAAATCAGCCCCAGCATTTT. Translation: CASSSGQRNQPQHF. The whole variable domain, remainder taken from reference TRBV7-9 and TRBJ1-5, is DTGVSQNPRHKITKRGQNVTFRCDPISEHNRLYWYRQTLGQGPEFLTYFQNEAQLEKSRLLSDRFSAERPKGSFSTLEIQRTEQGDSAMYLCASSSGQRNQPQHFGDGTRLSIL.

This rearrangement joins TRBV7-6 to TRBJ1-4; D might be TRBD1 (5 bases). Between the trimmed V and J ends, which lost 5 bases and 10 bases, there was a span of 14 bases. This CDR3 is 13 amino acids long. Germline V gives CDR1 SGHVS, CDR2 FNYEAQ. CDR3 nucleotide sequence: TGTGCCAGCAGCGGAGGGACGTCGGGAAAACTGTTTTTT. Translating it yields CASSGGTSGKLFF.

The sample holds many counts of this clonotype. The CDR3 sequence is CASSPQGPWRETQYF. The CDR3 DNA reads TGTGCCAGCAGCCCCCAGGGCCCCTGGAGGGAGACCCAGTACTTC. The J gene is TRBJ2-5, the V gene TRBV7-2; D assignment may be TRBD1 or TRBD2 (5 bases each). CDR1 and CDR2 (germline): SGHTA, FQGNSA. V was clipped by 5 bases and J by 5 bases, with 18 bases between them. The CDR3 runs 15 residues.

The rearrangement joins TRBV25-1 to TRBJ1-2; D remains ambiguous. The CDR3 is made up of 13 amino acids. The germline V and J ends were trimmed by 6 bases and 1 base, with 9 bases remaining between them. Per germline, CDR1 MGHDK and CDR2 SYGVNS. The CDR3 sequence: CASSELLNYGYTF. In DNA, the CDR3 is TGTGCCAGCAGCGAACTCCTTAACTATGGCTACACCTTC.

This chain joins TRBV20-1 and TRBJ2-5, with unresolved D. CDR3 size: 15 residues. V shed 0 bases and J shed 5 bases, with 16 bases lying between them. The germline CDR1 and CDR2 sequences are DFQATT and SNEGSKA (reference sequence). This CDR3 reads CSARDQLRDLETQYF. In DNA form, the CDR3 reads TGCAGTGCTAGAGATCAGTTAAGGGATCTTGAGACCCAGTACTTC.

A note on this clonotype: An end of the junction does not agree with germline; a read error may underlie this. This sequence joins TRBV5-4 and TRBJ2-5; 10 bases line up with TRBD1. CDR3 length: 15 residues. Germline V lookup: CDR1 SGHNT, CDR2 YYREEE (reference sequence). CDR3 in DNA: TGTGTCAGCAGCCCGACAGGGGGCAGCGGGGAGACCCAGTACTTC. This gives the protein CVSSPTGGSGETQYF.

This clonotype showed up many times. The gene calls are TRBV7-6 and TRBJ1-5, with 8 bases identical to TRBD1. Germline lookup yields CDR1 SGHVS and CDR2 FNYEAQ. This CDR3 contains 15 residues. Trimming at V came to 2 bases and at J to 4 bases, leaving 4 bases not matched to a gene. CDR3 sequence reads: CASSLSTGGNQPQHF. Written as DNA, the CDR3 is TGTGCCAGCAGCTTATCAACAGGGGGGAATCAGCCCCAGCATTTT.

This clonotype was recorded a few times. This clone may be a read error of a much larger clone one base away. The genes are TRBV20-1 and TRBJ2-7; weak D call: TRBD1 (5 bases). This CDR3 is 14 amino acids long. The germline V and J ends were trimmed by 5 bases and 7 bases, with 21 bases remaining between them. Germline loops: CDR1 DFQATT, CDR2 SNEGSKA (reference sequence). CDR3 sequence (DNA): TGCAGTGCTCGACAGTCTGGCGCCTACAATGAGCAGTACTTC. It specifies CSARQSGAYNEQYF.

The CDR3, as DNA: TGTGCCAGCAGGGGAGGGGGGGGAAACCAAGAGACCCAGTACTTC. Translating gives CASRGGGGNQETQYF. V usage is TRBV12-3 or TRBV12-4 and J usage is TRBJ2-5; possible D gene TRBD2, 7 bases. This CDR3 is built from 15 residues. With 6 bases removed from V and 0 bases from J, the gap between germline ends came to 14 bases.

This clonotype came up once. A read error may produce the germline difference seen at one junction end. The chain combines TRBV11-2 with TRBJ1-1; no definite D call. The CDR3 loop spans 13 amino acids. From germline, CDR1 is SGHAT and CDR2 FQNNGV. The CDR3 reads CTSSLRRDTEAFF. In nucleotides, the CDR3 is TGTACCAGCAGCTTACGTCGGGACACTGAAGCTTTCTTT. Supplemented by reference TRBV11-2 and TRBJ1-1, the full variable domain reads EAGVAQSPRYKIIEKRQSVAFWCNPISGHATLYWYQQILGQGPKLLIQFQNNGVVDDSQLPKDRFSAERLKGVDSTLKIQPAKLEDSAVYLCTSSLRRDTEAFFGQGTRLTVV.

This clonotype was recorded at least ten times. This chain joins TRBV21-1 and TRBJ2-3; the D call in the table, TRBD2, was not verified against the DNA. TRBV21-1 is a pseudogene. There are 16 residues in the CDR3. In DNA, the CDR3 is TGTGCCAGCAGCTCCTCCAGGGCCCGTCGGACAGATACGCAGTATTTT. Translated: CASSSSRARRTDTQYF.

This clonotype occurred many times. The chain uses TRBV6-2 or TRBV6-3 and TRBJ2-1; 9 bases are a match to TRBD1. The CDR3 runs to 21 residues. Germline values: CDR1 MNHEY, CDR2 SVGEGT. With 10 bases clipped from V and 3 bases from J, the junction kept 28 bases outside the gene matches. CDR3 sequence (DNA): TGTGCCACCGCGACAACCGGGACAGGGTTGTCTCTGTCTCTCTACTACAATGAGCAGTTCTTC. Protein sequence: CATATTGTGLSLSLYYNEQFF.

J is TRBJ2-3 and V is TRBV15, with D tentatively TRBD1 (6 bases). The CDR3 spans 16 residues. V was cut by 5 bases and J by 4 bases, with 19 bases left in between. From germline, CDR1 is LNHNV and CDR2 YYDKDF (reference sequence). The CDR3 DNA is TGTGCCACCAGCGCTGGCAGGGGAGATGGTTCAGATACGCAGTATTTT. The encoded protein is CATSAGRGDGSDTQYF.

Concerning this clonotype itself: Just one base apart from a much larger clone, this may be a read error. The chain employs TRBV11-2 and TRBJ2-6; weak D call: TRBD1 (5 bases). Per the germline V gene, CDR1 is SGHAT and CDR2 is FQNNGV. The CDR3 length is 17 residues. The CDR3 spells CASSLDRARAGANVRTF. In DNA form, the CDR3 reads TGTGCCAGCAGCTTAGATCGTGCCCGGGCTGGGGCCAACGTCCGGACTTTC.

To note about this clonotype: A much larger clonotype is one base distant, so this may be a read error. This chain connects TRBV5-1 to TRBJ2-3; D is uncertain. The V and J ends lost 2 bases and 2 bases respectively, with 9 bases between them. The CDR3 consists of 14 residues. CDR1 and CDR2 (germline): SGHRS, YFSETQ. Written as DNA, the CDR3 is TGCGCCAGCAGCTTAGGGCCTTTCACAGATACGCAGTATTTT. Amino acids: CASSLGPFTDTQYF. The variable domain in full, with the rest retrieved from reference TRBV5-1 and TRBJ2-3, is KAGVTQTPRYLIKTRGQQVTLSCSPISGHRSVSWYQQTPGQGLQFLFEYFSETQRNKGNFPGRFSGRQFSNSRSEMNVSTLELGDSALYLCASSLGPFTDTQYFGPGTRLTVL.

The table lists this clonotype with a few counts. The chain couples TRBV5-1 to TRBJ2-1, with TRBD2 identical over 7 bases. The germline V gene encodes CDR1 SGHRS and CDR2 YFSETQ. The CDR3 has 15 amino acids. The trim removed 6 bases at V and 2 bases at J, leaving 8 bases unmatched. The DNA for the CDR3 is TGCGCCAGCACTCTCAGCGGGACCCCCTACAATGAGCAGTTCTTC. Translating it yields CASTLSGTPYNEQFF.